Listed below are T cell receptor beta chains from one sample, sequenced in a study of vaccination and CD4 T cells after COVID-19. The antigens these receptors bind are not known. TCRdb called the PCR reads again in MiXCR, with one record for every CDR3 protein. The table lists 10,000 or so distinct CDR3 sequences, about 30% of them singletons. Sequences were derived from CD4+ T cells from blood, cultured in vitro, sampled after SARS-CoV-2 vaccination. The receptors here all came from a human donor who had recovered from COVID-19. The conserved cysteine and the conserved F or W are not part of the CDR3 here. The D gene is left open where the match is weak. Not all rows give a size; the values are once, few, many and, for expanded clones, a class.

>TRBJ1-2|TRBV6-2/TRBV6-3|few|TRBD1
ASNPRTGEGEVYGYT
>TRBJ2-7|TRBV28|few|.
ASRLGGTPSYEQY
>TRBJ1-3|TRBV7-9|.|TRBD1
ASSFLKTGDGNTIY
>TRBJ2-1|TRBV14|.|TRBD2
ASSPREGLRNEQF
>TRBJ1-5|TRBV28|.|.
ASTTGGRNQPQH
>TRBJ2-1|TRBV14|once|.
ASSPYKDEQF
>TRBJ2-1|TRBV28|.|.
ASRYGGNDNEQF
>TRBJ2-7|TRBV20-1|few|TRBD2
SAPPSGRGYEQY
>TRBJ1-1|TRBV27|.|TRBD1
ASIPGQGSHRLMNTEAF
>TRBJ1-5|TRBV30|.|TRBD1
AWSVRLTGVSGSQPQH
>TRBJ2-3|TRBV6-2/TRBV6-3|few|TRBD1
ATGGTGVGDTQY
>TRBJ2-4|TRBV28|.|.
ATISGTLQY
>TRBJ2-7|TRBV7-2|few|.
ASRISPPTNEY
>TRBJ1-5|TRBV28|few|.
ASSRRQYSNQPQH
>TRBJ2-1|TRBV6-2/TRBV6-3|medium-sized|.
AIGGGPWSYNEQF
>TRBJ2-1|TRBV15|few|.
ATSRGTAHSYNEQF
>TRBJ1-4|TRBV28|.|.
ASSPPGTAWGEKLF
>TRBJ1-1|TRBV28|.|.
ASSFSGTNTEAF
>TRBJ2-5|TRBV9|once|TRBD1
ASSLRGAGGERQETQY
>TRBJ2-3|TRBV6-1|.|.
ASKTTVALADTQY
>TRBJ2-7|TRBV6-5|few|TRBD2
ASSYGGLADYEQY
>TRBJ2-7|TRBV30|.|.
AWSVPRVRSYEQY
>TRBJ2-5|TRBV7-2|.|.
ASSYPGLKLREGETQY
>TRBJ1-5|TRBV6-5|medium-sized|.
ASSYSGGNQPQH
>TRBJ2-1|TRBV19|.|.
ASSILGAVRDNEQF
>TRBJ1-1|TRBV5-4|.|TRBD1
ASSVGTGHNMNTEAF
>TRBJ2-3|TRBV19|few|TRBD1
ASRRQGASRLSTDTQY
>TRBJ2-4|TRBV14|.|.
ASSQESGAKNIQY
>TRBJ1-6|TRBV6-1|.|TRBD1
ASMGTGQGNSPLH
>TRBJ1-2|TRBV24-1|.|TRBD1
ATSDYMTGGGGYT
>TRBJ2-7|TRBV28|.|TRBD1
ASSRSGTGKGKQY
>TRBJ1-2|TRBV7-2|.|.
ASTPDRNYGYT
>TRBJ2-2|TRBV28|.|.
ASSLVGSGELF
>TRBJ2-5|TRBV7-2|.|.
ASSLGPLGGNPKTQY
>TRBJ2-3|TRBV19|.|TRBD2
ASSRPPLAGGTDTQY
>TRBJ1-5|TRBV29-1|.|TRBD1
SVTTGLGQPQH
>TRBJ1-6|TRBV7-2|few|TRBD1
ASSSPTPGQGGGETPWDSPLH
>TRBJ1-1|TRBV5-4|.|.
ASSFGRPGLYTEAF
>TRBJ2-1|TRBV28|.|TRBD1
ASREGAPTSQDVYNEQF
>TRBJ1-2|TRBV28|.|.
ASSLGVGVGGYT
>TRBJ1-2|TRBV20-1|medium-sized|.
SARDQRSSYGYT
>TRBJ1-5|TRBV6-2/TRBV6-3|few|.
ASSGPGGNQPQH
>TRBJ2-5|TRBV19|few|.
ASSAEMVQETQY
>TRBJ2-7|TRBV5-4|.|.
ASSLGVDRIYEQY
>TRBJ1-6|TRBV7-2|few|.
ASSLRVDYNSPLH
>TRBJ2-7|TRBV20-1|.|.
SAIEFSSYEQY